This TCR beta chain is from a study of cytomegalovirus exposure and HLA in healthy donors. Points from the study as a whole: An analysis done earlier found most TCR beta V segments productive about 87% or about 30% of the time. Later analysis showed TCR association rates varying by HLA locus, highest for DRB1 and lowest for HLA-C.

Notes on this clone: The antigen remains unidentified.

Germline V CDR1 and CDR2: GTSNPN, SVGIG (reference sequence). The V end lost 4 bases, the J end lost 0 bases, and 13 bases lay between the germline ends. The CDR3 loop spans 15 amino acids. A multiplex PCR was run with 60 Vbeta primers and 13 Jbeta primers. The protocol was immunoSEQ multiplex PCR, while the TCRdb copy is restricted to in-frame clones and leaves out a portion. The sample lists 150,000 to 200,000 clones, roughly 82% seen once, with less than 0.65% in the top ten. This TCR was recovered from a woman aged 45-59 years in good health and CMV-seronegative. J is TRBJ1-5 and V is TRBV30, with D maybe TRBD1 (5 bases). Sequencing used PBMCs. DNA of the CDR3: TGTGCCTGGAATCTTGGACATTATAGCAATCAGCCCCAGCATTTT. The encoded protein is CAWNLGHYSNQPQHF.